The rows below give T cell receptor beta chains drawn from one sample of a study of T cell responses to AZD1222 COVID-19 vaccine. Generated by immunoSEQ multiplex PCR, the TCRdb table keeps only in-frame clones and is missing some. The data contain under 140,000 clones, roughly 85% of them singletons. The source was peripheral blood, collected on day 0 of AZD1222 vaccination. Receptors originate from an adult in good health. Both conserved end residues are part of each CDR3. A row's size may be missing; if present it is once, few, many or a size class.

j_call	v_call	clone_size	cdr3_aa
TRBJ2-1	TRBV7-2	few	CASSLGAGGRDEQFF
TRBJ1-1	TRBV18	-	CASSPQRGEREAFF
TRBJ1-4	TRBV5-1	-	CASRTGPADEKLFF
TRBJ1-3	TRBV18	-	CASSPLGVNGNTIYF
TRBJ1-3	TRBV2	-	CASSVPTRGRANTIYF
TRBJ2-7	TRBV7-8	-	CASSLEGSLYEQYF
TRBJ1-2	TRBV4-3	-	CASSPSGGSYGYTF
TRBJ1-5	TRBV27	-	CASSPGLGNNQPQHF
TRBJ2-7	TRBV18	-	CASSPDYGSYEQYF
TRBJ2-4	TRBV19	-	CASSIKPELAKNIQYF
TRBJ1-2	TRBV6-5	-	CASSYSKDYGYTF
TRBJ2-3	TRBV5-1	-	CASSPGGDTDTQYF
TRBJ1-2	TRBV4-3	-	CASSQDGPRGGGYTF
TRBJ2-7	TRBV28	-	CASRQGGAYEQYF
TRBJ2-6	TRBV6-1	few	CASSEQGNSGANVLTF
TRBJ1-2	TRBV24-1	-	CATSDLRQEGYTF
TRBJ1-5	TRBV19	-	CASSGGTTHSNQPQHF
TRBJ2-7	TRBV18	-	CASSPGTGNSYEQYF
TRBJ1-2	TRBV18	few	CASSRENYGYTF
TRBJ2-1	TRBV19	-	CASSIGSTRNEQFF
TRBJ1-2	TRBV28	-	CASTGGRTGMGYTF
TRBJ1-2	TRBV5-1	-	CASSSIDTRDGYTF
TRBJ1-4	TRBV30	-	CACPPGGKLFF
TRBJ2-7	TRBV10-2	-	CASSDPNGQGNYEQYF
TRBJ2-7	TRBV5-1	-	CASSLSAGPSYEQYF
TRBJ1-1	TRBV11-2	-	CASSLGLQGTEAFF
TRBJ2-7	TRBV14	-	CASSQATRPYEQYF
TRBJ2-3	TRBV11-2	-	CASSSLGGRVTDTQYF
TRBJ1-1	TRBV18	once	CASSPGGDAEAFF
TRBJ2-1	TRBV12-2	-	CASRLASGTGENEQFF
TRBJ1-5	TRBV6-2/TRBV6-3	-	CASSYSSRPQHF
TRBJ1-1	TRBV5-1	-	CASSLGAGEVRTEAFF
TRBJ2-2	TRBV5-1	-	CASRFIAGASGGELFF
TRBJ2-1	TRBV9	-	CASSVIAGGENEQFF
TRBJ2-7	TRBV5-1	-	CASSLGTGTRQQYF
TRBJ2-7	TRBV6-5	-	CASTVPWGPYYEQYF
TRBJ2-1	TRBV5-1	-	CASSPEGGNSYNEQFF
TRBJ2-3	TRBV6-5	-	CASSVAGGVDTQYF
TRBJ2-2	TRBV5-1	few	CASSSGDDTGELFF
TRBJ1-5	TRBV7-8	-	CASSLAGQPQHF
TRBJ1-3	TRBV5-5	-	CATPGRGQVSGNTIYF
TRBJ1-3	TRBV7-2	-	CASSPQAAAGGRPGNTIYF